The 25 T cell receptor beta chains given below trace back to one sample, sequenced in a study of post-analysis software for immune sequencing data. General observations from the study: Among about 5 TRBV segments more frequent in patients than controls were TRBV5-6, TRBV5-1 and TRBV20-1.

Their antigens remain unidentified. Every TCR beta cDNA library bore unique molecular identifiers. TCRdb processed the PCR reads anew with MiXCR; each CDR3 protein has one entry. The sample lists 820,000 or so distinct CDR3 sequences; under 70% were seen once. Sequenced: blood. The source of these receptors is a girl between 10 and 17 years old with multiple sclerosis.

This clonotype was recorded a few times. The CDR3 DNA reads as TGCAGCGAGCGGGGGGGCGGCACGCAGTATTTT. Its protein is CSERGGGTQYF. This sequence joins TRBV29-1 and TRBJ2-3; 10 nucleotides line up with TRBD2. This CDR3 is built from 11 residues. From germline, CDR1 is SQVTM and CDR2 ANQGSEA. Germline trimming cut 7 bases from V and 9 bases from J; bases unmatched to any gene: 4.

This clonotype has just a few counts. The rearrangement joins TRBV29-1 to TRBJ2-7; a possible D gene is TRBD1 (6 bases). Trimming took off 6 bases at V and 2 bases at J, with 14 bases between the two ends. CDR3 length: 13 amino acids. In germline, CDR1 is SQVTM, CDR2 ANQGSEA. The DNA for the CDR3 is TGCAGCGTAGGTGAAGGGGGTACCTACGAGCAGTACTTC. This translates into CSVGEGGTYEQYF.

The rearrangement uses TRBV7-2 and TRBJ2-3, with TRBD2 matching over 14 bases. Per germline, CDR1 SGHTA and CDR2 FQGNSA. Trimming cost V 2 bases and J 0 bases; bases outside gene matches: 10. CDR3 length equals 20 residues. The CDR3 DNA follows: TGTGCCAGCAGCTTAAAACCCAGACTAGCGGGGGGGATTAGCACAGATACGCAGTATTTT. Protein: CASSLKPRLAGGISTDTQYF. The full variable domain, rest sourced from reference TRBV7-2 and TRBJ2-3, is GAGVSQSPSNKVTEKGKDVELRCDPISGHTALYWYRQSLGQGLEFLIYFQGNSAPDKSGLPSDRFSAERTGGSVSTLTIQRTQQEDSAVYLCASSLKPRLAGGISTDTQYFGPGTRLTVL.

Notes on this clonotype: Its ends do not fully match the called genes, so a read error is possible. V gene TRBV12-3 or TRBV12-4 combines with J gene TRBJ2-1; 8 positions match TRBD2. There are 16 residues in the CDR3. CDR3 DNA sequence: TGTGCCAGCACCCTTCATAGCGGGACAAGCGACAATGGGCAGTTCTTC. This encodes CASTLHSGTSDNGQFF.

This chain joins TRBV5-1 and TRBJ2-5; TRBD2 matches at 14 bases. Germline trimming cut 0 bases from V and 1 base from J; bases unmatched to any gene: 5. Looked up from germline, CDR1 is SGHRS and CDR2 is YFSETQ. CDR3 length: 18 amino acids. The CDR3 sequence: CASSLGLAGGHPQETQYF. Here the CDR3 DNA reads TGCGCCAGCAGCTTGGGACTAGCGGGAGGGCATCCCCAAGAGACCCAGTACTTC.

A few counts support this clonotype. V usage is TRBV7-9 and J usage is TRBJ2-7; D remains ambiguous. V was shortened by 4 bases and J by 2 bases, with 12 bases between the two germline ends. The CDR3 consists of 14 residues. The germline gives CDR1 SEHNR, CDR2 FQNEAQ (reference sequence). This CDR3 reads CASSSTPTPYEQYF. The CDR3 nucleotides read TGTGCCAGCAGCTCGACACCCACACCCTACGAGCAGTACTTC.

A note on this clonotype: A read error may produce the germline difference seen at one junction end. The V and J genes are TRBV12-3 or TRBV12-4 and TRBJ2-7; D unclear. This CDR3 has 14 amino acids. The CDR3 is CAGSLTTVAYEQYF. DNA of the CDR3: TGTGCCGGCAGTTTGACCACTGTAGCCTACGAGCAGTACTTC.

J is TRBJ1-5 and V is TRBV20-1; 9 bases match TRBD1. Germline trimming cut 5 bases from V and 5 bases from J; bases unmatched to any gene: 10. CDR1 is DFQATT, CDR2 SNEGSKA, per germline (reference sequence). The length of the CDR3 is 15 residues. The CDR3 is CSASKQGASYQPQHF. The CDR3 nucleotides are TGCAGTGCTTCCAAACAGGGGGCTTCTTATCAGCCCCAGCATTTT.

This clonotype was seen ten or more times. The V call is TRBV5-1, the J call TRBJ2-5, with D unresolved. CDR1 and CDR2 from the germline V gene are SGHRS and YFSETQ. This CDR3 spans 13 amino acids. The V and J ends lost 0 bases and 2 bases respectively, with 5 bases between them. The CDR3 region has the DNA TGCGCCAGCAGCTTGGTACCGCAAGAGACCCAGTACTTC. The encoded protein is CASSLVPQETQYF.

The table lists this clonotype with a few counts. The chain employs TRBV29-1 and TRBJ1-1, with no clear D. V was shortened by 4 bases and J by 0 bases, with 6 bases between the two germline ends. The CDR3 has 12 amino acids. Germline V lookup: CDR1 SQVTM, CDR2 ANQGSEA. CDR3 bases: TGCAGCGTTGGTAGCATGAACACTGAAGCTTTCTTT. This sequence encodes CSVGSMNTEAFF. Complete variable domain (other parts from reference TRBV29-1 and TRBJ1-1): SAVISQKPSRDICQRGTSLTIQCQVDSQVTMMFWYRQQPGQSLTLIATANQGSEATYESGFVIDKFPISRPNLTFSTLTVSNMSPEDSSIYLCSVGSMNTEAFFGQGTRLTVV.

V is TRBV7-9 and J is TRBJ1-5, with 9 nucleotides matching TRBD1. Germline V lookup: CDR1 SEHNR, CDR2 FQNEAQ (reference sequence). With 1 base clipped from V and 1 base from J, the junction kept 2 bases outside the gene matches. CDR3 size: 16 residues. DNA of the CDR3: TGTGCCAGCAGCTTAGGGACAGGGGCGAGCAATCAGCCCCAGCATTTT. It specifies CASSLGTGASNQPQHF.

The table lists this clonotype with a few counts. This sequence joins TRBV6-5 and TRBJ2-7; 11 nucleotides line up with TRBD2. Losses at the gene ends were 0 bases for V and 2 bases for J; bases not matched to a gene: 12. The germline V gene has CDR1 MNHEY and CDR2 SVGAGI. The CDR3 has 19 residues. CDR3 bases: TGTGCCAGCAGTTACTCCCCCCCCTCTAGCGGGGGGCCCCCCTACGAGCAGTACTTC. It encodes CASSYSPPSSGGPPYEQYF.

The chain uses TRBV10-2 and TRBJ2-3; 8 bases are shared with TRBD1. The germline V gene has CDR1 WSHSY and CDR2 SAAADI. This CDR3 has 14 amino acids. V was pared by 4 bases and J by 4 bases, with 4 bases of the junction left unmatched. The CDR3 DNA sequence: TGCGCCAGCAGTGCGTCAGGGGGCTCAGATACGCAGTATTTT. Translating gives CASSASGGSDTQYF.

The genes are TRBV5-1 and TRBJ2-7, with 7 bases matching TRBD2. The CDR3 covers 15 residues. V lost 4 bases, J lost 2 bases, and 9 bases stayed unmatched. The V gene's germline CDR1 is SGHRS and CDR2 YFSETQ. CDR3 sequence: CASSQAGPFTYEQYF. The CDR3 DNA reads as TGCGCCAGCAGCCAAGCGGGGCCCTTCACCTACGAGCAGTACTTC.

The J gene is TRBJ2-7, the V gene TRBV7-6, with D unclear. V was pared by 5 bases and J by 4 bases, with 12 bases between. Per germline, CDR1 SGHVS and CDR2 FNYEAQ. This CDR3 is 13 amino acids long. CDR3 nucleotide sequence: TGTGCCAGCAGCCTCGGCGGTCAGTACGAGCAGTACTTC. Translated, it gives CASSLGGQYEQYF.

This rearrangement joins TRBV3-1 to TRBJ1-1; no clear D gene. V was trimmed by 7 bases and J by 0 bases, leaving 9 bases between them. CDR1 and CDR2 (germline): LGHDT, YNNKEL (reference sequence). The CDR3 consists of 13 residues. The CDR3, as DNA: TGTGCCAGCATGCTCGGGTTGAACACTGAAGCTTTCTTT. Encoded protein: CASMLGLNTEAFF.

The chain couples TRBV9 to TRBJ2-1; 10 positions agree with TRBD2. CDR3 length: 19 residues. Trimming took 0 bases from V and 7 from J; bases not matched to a gene: 16. Germline CDR1 and CDR2: SGDLS and YYNGEE. In DNA form, the CDR3 reads TGTGCCAGCAGCGTAGAGGGCGGCACTAGCGGGAATCCTGGGAATGAGCAGTTCTTC. Its translation is CASSVEGGTSGNPGNEQFF. Full variable domain (missing parts from reference TRBV9 and TRBJ2-1): DSGVTQTPKHLITATGQRVTLRCSPRSGDLSVYWYQQSLDQGLQFLIQYYNGEERAKGNILERFSAQQFPDLHSELNLSSLELGDSALYFCASSVEGGTSGNPGNEQFFGPGTRLTVL.

V usage is TRBV2 and J usage is TRBJ1-1; 8 nucleotides match TRBD1. Germline V lookup: CDR1 SNHLY, CDR2 FYNNEI. J lost 2 bases, V lost 7 bases, and 12 bases had no gene match. This CDR3 is 16 amino acids long. The CDR3 region has the DNA TGTGCCAGCAATATGGACAGGGAGGTCGGTAACACTGAAGCTTTCTTT. This gives the protein CASNMDREVGNTEAFF. Based on the CDR3 plus reference TRBV2 and TRBJ1-1, the full variable domain is EPEVTQTPSHQVTQMGQEVILRCVPISNHLYFYWYRQILGQKVEFLVSFYNNEISEKSEIFDDQFSVERPDGSNFTLKIRSTKLEDSAMYFCASNMDREVGNTEAFFGQGTRLTVV.

CDR3 sequence reads: CATSTRLAGGFDEQYF. DNA of the CDR3: TGTGCCACCAGCACCCGACTAGCGGGGGGGTTTGACGAGCAGTACTTC. The chain employs TRBV15 and TRBJ2-7, with 14 bases that match TRBD2. V trimming: 4 bases; J trimming: 5 bases; junction bases outside the gene matches: 7. This CDR3 contains 16 residues. Germline CDR1 LNHNV, CDR2 YYDKDF (reference sequence).

This sequence joins TRBV5-1 and TRBJ2-5; D unresolved. Trimming took off 2 bases at V and 1 base at J, with 9 bases between the two ends. Germline CDR1 and CDR2: SGHRS and YFSETQ. This CDR3 spans 14 amino acids. CDR3 nucleotides: TGCGCCAGCAGCTTTTTGGCAGTCCAAGAGACCCAGTACTTC. Encoded protein: CASSFLAVQETQYF. The full variable domain, with the rest looked up from reference TRBV5-1 and TRBJ2-5, is KAGVTQTPRYLIKTRGQQVTLSCSPISGHRSVSWYQQTPGQGLQFLFEYFSETQRNKGNFPGRFSGRQFSNSRSEMNVSTLELGDSALYLCASSFLAVQETQYFGPGTRLLVL.

The genes are TRBV20-1 and TRBJ2-5, with D possibly being TRBD1 (6 bases). The CDR3 has 15 residues. The V gene's germline CDR1 is DFQATT and CDR2 SNEGSKA (reference sequence). Trimming shortened V by 6 bases and J by 1 base, and 18 bases separated the two germline ends. CDR3 amino acids: CSAKGVLTGQETQYF. CDR3 DNA: TGCAGTGCCAAGGGGGTGCTAACGGGCCAAGAGACCCAGTACTTC.

Only a few counts were recorded for this clonotype. One end of the junction varies from germline; a read error may be responsible. This chain joins TRBV20-1 and TRBJ2-1; D may be TRBD2 (5 bases). This CDR3 comprises 12 residues. The germline V gene has CDR1 DFQATT and CDR2 SNEGSKA (reference sequence). The CDR3 loop is CSARAVDSWQFF. CDR3 in DNA: TGCAGTGCAAGAGCGGTGGATTCTTGGCAGTTCTTC.

The gene calls are TRBV6-6 and TRBJ1-5; no clear D gene. Per the germline V gene, CDR1 is MNHNY and CDR2 is SVGAGI (reference sequence). V shed 5 bases and J shed 7 bases, with 15 bases lying between them. This CDR3 contains 14 residues. CDR3 sequence reads: CASSPDLIGQPQHF. Here the CDR3 DNA reads TGTGCCAGCAGTCCAGATCTCATCGGCCAGCCCCAGCATTTT.

Only one count was recorded for this clonotype. The chain recombines TRBV20-1 with TRBJ2-7, with D perhaps matching TRBD1 (5 bases). Germline loops: CDR1 DFQATT, CDR2 SNEGSKA (reference sequence). The CDR3 is 14 amino acids. Trimming removed 0 bases from V and 4 bases from J, with 13 bases in between. The CDR3 loop is CSARDHLQGYEQYF. In nucleotides, the CDR3 is TGCAGTGCTAGAGATCACCTCCAGGGTTACGAGCAGTACTTC.

This clonotype came up once. J is TRBJ2-5 and V is TRBV14; possible D gene TRBD1, 5 bases. Trimming removed 1 base at V and 0 bases at J, with 12 bases between. The CDR3 contains 16 residues. Germline V gene sequence: CDR1 SGHDN, CDR2 FVKESK. CDR3 region: CASSQGVGAYQETQYF. CDR3 nucleotides: TGTGCCAGCAGCCAAGGTGTAGGGGCGTACCAAGAGACCCAGTACTTC.